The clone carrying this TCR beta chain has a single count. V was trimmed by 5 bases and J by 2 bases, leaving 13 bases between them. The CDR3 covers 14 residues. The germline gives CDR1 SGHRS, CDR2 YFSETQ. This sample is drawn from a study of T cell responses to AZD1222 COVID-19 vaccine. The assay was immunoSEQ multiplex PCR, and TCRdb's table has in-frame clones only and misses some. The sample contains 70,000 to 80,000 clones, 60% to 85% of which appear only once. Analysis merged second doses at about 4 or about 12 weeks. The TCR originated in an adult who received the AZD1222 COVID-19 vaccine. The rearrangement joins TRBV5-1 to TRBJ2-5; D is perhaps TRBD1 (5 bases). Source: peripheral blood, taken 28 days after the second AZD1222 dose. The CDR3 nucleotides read TGCGCCAGCAGTAGGGGTGTCGGACAAGAGACCCAGTACTTC. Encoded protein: CASSRGVGQETQYF.